A single sample gave rise to the 3 T cell receptor beta chains below, sequenced in a study of blood T cell repertoires in COVID-19. Some clones are missing from TCRdb's copy, which holds only in-frame ones; the method was immunoSEQ multiplex PCR. The sample has approximately 120,000 clones; around four fifths are singletons. Sequenced: peripheral blood. The receptors stem from a woman aged 60-70 years with acute or convalescent COVID-19.

The chain links TRBV11-2 to TRBJ2-1; TRBD2 agrees at 11 bases. The V and J ends lost 8 bases and 10 bases, in that order; junction bases with no gene match: 13. CDR3 length: 15 amino acids. Germline CDR1 reads SGHAT; CDR2 reads FQNNGV. CDR3 nucleotide sequence: TGTGCCAGCGAGGTAGCGGGAGGGCCGGAGGCGGAGCAGTTCTTC. This sequence encodes CASEVAGGPEAEQFF.

This sequence joins TRBV28 and TRBJ2-2; the D gene is possibly TRBD2 (6 bases). The V and J ends lost 7 bases and 7 bases respectively, with 19 bases between them. The CDR3 spans 15 residues. Germline CDR1 MDHEN, CDR2 SYDVKM. Here the CDR3 DNA reads TGTGCCAGCACTCCGGGGGAAACGCCCGGCGGGGAGCTGTTTTTT. It encodes CASTPGETPGGELFF.

Comments on this clone: Other nucleotide sequences in the sample specify the same CDR3. The J gene is TRBJ2-2, the V gene TRBV7-2, with TRBD2 matching over 10 bases. Germline V lookup: CDR1 SGHTA, CDR2 FQGNSA. Losses at the gene ends were 4 bases for V and 1 base for J; bases not matched to a gene: 3. The CDR3 covers 16 residues. The CDR3 spells CASSSRTSGNTGELFF. The DNA for the CDR3 is TGTGCCAGCAGCTCCCGGACTAGCGGGAACACCGGGGAGCTGTTTTTT.